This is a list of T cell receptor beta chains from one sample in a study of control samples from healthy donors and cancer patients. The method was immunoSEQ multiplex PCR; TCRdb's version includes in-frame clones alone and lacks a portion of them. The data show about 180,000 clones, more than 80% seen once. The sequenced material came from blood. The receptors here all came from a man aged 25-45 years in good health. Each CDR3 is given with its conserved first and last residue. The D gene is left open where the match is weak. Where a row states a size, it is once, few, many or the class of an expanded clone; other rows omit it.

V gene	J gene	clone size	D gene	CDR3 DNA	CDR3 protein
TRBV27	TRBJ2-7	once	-	TGTGCCAGCAGTCTTACCCTAGCTCCCGTAACCTACGAGCAGTACTTC	CASSLTLAPVTYEQYF
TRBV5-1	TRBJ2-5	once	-	TGCGCCAGCAGCTTGCTAGCCCTCCAAGAGACCCAGTACTTC	CASSLLALQETQYF
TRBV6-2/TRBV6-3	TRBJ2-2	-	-	TGTGCCAGCAGTTACTTGGGCGGACTCACCGGGGAGCTGTTTTTT	CASSYLGGLTGELFF
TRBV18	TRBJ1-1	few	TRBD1	TGTGCCAGCTCACCGGGACAGCTGAACACTGAAGCTTTCTTT	CASSPGQLNTEAFF
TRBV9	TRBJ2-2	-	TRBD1	TGTGCCAGCAGCGTACGGGACAGGCCGCCCGGGGAGCTGTTTTTT	CASSVRDRPPGELFF
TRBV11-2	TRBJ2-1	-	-	TGTGCCAGCAGCTTAACTTCCCGGCGGGGGCGAGACTACAATGAGCAGTTCTTC	CASSLTSRRGRDYNEQFF
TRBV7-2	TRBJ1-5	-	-	TGTGCCAGCAGCATAAATCAAGGGGCCTTAGAGCCCCAGCATTTT	CASSINQGALEPQHF
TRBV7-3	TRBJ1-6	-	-	TGTGCCAGCAGCTTAGTCGGGGGAACCTATAATTCACCCCTCCACTTT	CASSLVGGTYNSPLHF
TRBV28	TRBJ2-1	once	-	TGTGCCAGCAGGAGGGGGAGTGGCTACAATGAGCAGTTCTTC	CASRRGSGYNEQFF
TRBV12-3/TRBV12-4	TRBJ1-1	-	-	TGTGCCAGCGGGGGGATGGACAAAGAAGCTTTCTTT	CASGGMDKEAFF
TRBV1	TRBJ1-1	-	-	TGCACCAGCAGCCAAGATCCGTGGACTGAAGCTTTCTTT	CTSSQDPWTEAFF
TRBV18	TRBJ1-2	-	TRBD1	TGTGCCAGCTCACCACCAAAGGGGGCGGTTGGCTACACCTTC	CASSPPKGAVGYTF
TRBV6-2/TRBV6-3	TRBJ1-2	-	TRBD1	TGTGCCAGCAGTTACGCGACAGGGGGCGATTATGGCTACACCTTC	CASSYATGGDYGYTF
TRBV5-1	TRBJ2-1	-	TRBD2	TGCGCCAGCAGCTTGGGACTAGCGAACTACAATGAGCAGTTCTTC	CASSLGLANYNEQFF
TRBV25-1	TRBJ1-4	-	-	TGTGCCAGCAGCGCCGGAGGTGAAAAACTGTTTTTT	CASSAGGEKLFF
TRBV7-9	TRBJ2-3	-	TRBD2	TGTGCCAGCAGCCGGGGGGAAGATACGCAGTATTTT	CASSRGEDTQYF
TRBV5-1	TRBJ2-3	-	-	TGCGCCAGCAGCTTCGACGGGGCGGGACTCACAGATACGCAGTATTTT	CASSFDGAGLTDTQYF
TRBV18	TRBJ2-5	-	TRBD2	TGTGCCAGCTCACCAAGTGCAACTAGCGGTGAGACCCAGTACTTC	CASSPSATSGETQYF
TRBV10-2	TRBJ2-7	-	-	TGCGCCAGCGATAGGGGGGGGTACGAGCAGTACTTC	CASDRGGYEQYF
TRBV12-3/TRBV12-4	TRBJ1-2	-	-	TGTGCCAGCAGTTCAGGAGGCTATGGCTACACCTTC	CASSSGGYGYTF
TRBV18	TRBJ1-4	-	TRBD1	TGTGCCAGCTCAGAAGGGACAGCTGAAAAACTGTTTTTT	CASSEGTAEKLFF
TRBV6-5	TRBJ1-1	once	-	TGTGCCAGCAGACCTCAGCGCCCGGTCAAAGCTTTCTTT	CASRPQRPVKAFF
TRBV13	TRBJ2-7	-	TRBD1	TGTGCCAGCAGCTCAAGGACAGGGGGAAACGAGCAGTACTTC	CASSSRTGGNEQYF
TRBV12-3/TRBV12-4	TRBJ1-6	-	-	TGTGCCAGCAGTTTAGGACATAATTCACCCCTCCACTTT	CASSLGHNSPLHF
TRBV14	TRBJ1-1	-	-	TGTGCCAGCAGCCAAGAATTTATAGGTGAAGCTTTCTTT	CASSQEFIGEAFF
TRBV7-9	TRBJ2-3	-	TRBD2	TGTGCCAGCAGCTTAGTGCCGGGACTAGGTTACACAGATACGCAGTATTTT	CASSLVPGLGYTDTQYF
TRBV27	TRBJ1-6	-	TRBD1	TGTGCCAGCAGTCCTGGGACAGGATCGTATTCACCCCTCCACTTT	CASSPGTGSYSPLHF
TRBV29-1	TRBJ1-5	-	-	TGCAGCGTCCAACCCACAGGTTTGGGGCAGCCCCAGCATTTT	CSVQPTGLGQPQHF
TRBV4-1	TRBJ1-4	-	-	TGCGCCAGCAGGAAGGACAGTGCTCTTAATGAAAAACTGTTTTTT	CASRKDSALNEKLFF
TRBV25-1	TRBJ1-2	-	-	TGTGCCAGCAGTGAACAGGAAGACTATGGCTACACCTTC	CASSEQEDYGYTF
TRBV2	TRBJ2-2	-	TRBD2	TGTGCCAGCAGGGGGGAGGGAAGTGGCACCGGGGAGCTGTTTTTT	CASRGEGSGTGELFF
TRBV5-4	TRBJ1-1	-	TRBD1	TGTGCCAGCAGCTCAACAGGGGGCACTGAAGCTTTCTTT	CASSSTGGTEAFF
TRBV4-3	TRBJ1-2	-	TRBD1	TGCGCCAGCAGCCAAGATACAGGGGTCTATGGCTACACCTTC	CASSQDTGVYGYTF
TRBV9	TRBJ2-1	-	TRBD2	TGTGCCAGCAGCGTAGGTGGACTAGCATCCTACAATGAGCAGTTCTTC	CASSVGGLASYNEQFF
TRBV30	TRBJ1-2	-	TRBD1	TGTGCCCATACAGTCGGAGGGGGCGAGGATGGCTACACCTTC	CAHTVGGGEDGYTF
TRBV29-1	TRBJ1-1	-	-	TGCAGCGCCGCGGGGCGCGGCCACACTGAAGCTTTCTTT	CSAAGRGHTEAFF
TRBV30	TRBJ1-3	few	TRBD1	TGTGCCTGGGGTGGACAGGGCTACTCTGGAAACACCATATATTTT	CAWGGQGYSGNTIYF
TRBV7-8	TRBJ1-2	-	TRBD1	TGTGCCAGCAGCTGGGAGGACAGGGGGTATGGCTACGCCTTC	CASSWEDRGYGYAF
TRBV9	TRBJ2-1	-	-	TGTGCCAGCAGCTCACAGGTATACAATGAGCAGTTCTTC	CASSSQVYNEQFF
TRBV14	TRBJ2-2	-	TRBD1	TGTGCCAGCAGCCGGGACAGGGTTCCCGGGGAGCTGTTTTTT	CASSRDRVPGELFF
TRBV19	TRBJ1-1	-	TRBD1	TGTGCCAGTAGCCTGGACAGGCCTGAAGCTTTCTTT	CASSLDRPEAFF
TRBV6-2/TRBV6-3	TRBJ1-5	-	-	TGTGCCAGCAGTTATAGGCGAGATCAGCCCCAGCATTTT	CASSYRRDQPQHF
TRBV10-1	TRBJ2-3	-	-	TGCGCCAGCAGTGAGTCGGCGCGGGTGAGCACAGATACGCAGTATTTT	CASSESARVSTDTQYF
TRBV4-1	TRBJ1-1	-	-	TGCGCCAGCAGCCAAGGGGGAGCAGCAGCGACTGAAGCTTTCTTT	CASSQGGAAATEAFF